The clone carrying this T cell receptor beta chain has just a few counts. The CDR3 sequence is 14 residues long. J lost 4 bases, V lost 6 bases, and 8 bases had no gene match. This record comes from a study of T cells in Graves' hyperthyroidism and ophthalmopathy. Uncontrolled infection, other autoimmune disease, pregnancy or lactation excluded patients. From RNA transcripts, TCR beta CDR3 regions were amplified. Initially, a first-round RT-PCR of the TCR CDR3 employed the HTBI primer set. TCRdb reanalysed the multiplex PCR reads using MiXCR and keeps one entry per CDR3 protein. The repertoire holds some 500,000 distinct CDR3 sequences, around a quarter seen once, with about 11% in the top ten.

The receptor was isolated from a woman aged 25-40 years with Graves' ophthalmopathy. The J gene is TRBJ2-5, the V gene TRBV12-3 or TRBV12-4; 7 nucleotides agree with TRBD1. The sample consisted of blood. CDR3 sequence (DNA): TGTGCCAGCAGCAACACAGGGGCCGGAGAGACCCAGTACTTC. This translates into CASSNTGAGETQYF.